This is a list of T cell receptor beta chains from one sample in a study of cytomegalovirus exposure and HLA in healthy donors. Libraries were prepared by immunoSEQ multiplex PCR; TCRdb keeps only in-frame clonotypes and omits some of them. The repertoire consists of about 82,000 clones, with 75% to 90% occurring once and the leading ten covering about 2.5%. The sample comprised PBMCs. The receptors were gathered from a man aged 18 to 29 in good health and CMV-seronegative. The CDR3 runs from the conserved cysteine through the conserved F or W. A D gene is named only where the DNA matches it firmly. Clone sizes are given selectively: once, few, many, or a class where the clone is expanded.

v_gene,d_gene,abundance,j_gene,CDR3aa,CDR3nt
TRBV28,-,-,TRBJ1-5,CASSPLRGSNQPQHF,TGTGCCAGCAGTCCACTAAGGGGTAGCAATCAGCCCCAGCATTTT
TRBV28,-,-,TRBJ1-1,CASGPVGGGLTEAFF,TGTGCCAGCGGGCCCGTCGGGGGGGGTCTCACTGAAGCTTTCTTT
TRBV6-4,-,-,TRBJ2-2,CASSDSDTGELFF,TGTGCCAGCAGTGACTCCGACACCGGGGAGCTGTTTTTT
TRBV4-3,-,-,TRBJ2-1,CASSQDSRGYNEQFF,TGCGCCAGCAGCCAAGATTCAAGGGGATACAATGAGCAGTTCTTC
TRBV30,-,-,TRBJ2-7,CAWSPGCEQYF,TGTGCCTGGAGTCCAGGGTGCGAGCAGTACTTC
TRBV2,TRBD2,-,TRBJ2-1,CASSGSGRAHLVTNEQFF,TGTGCCAGCAGTGGTAGCGGGAGGGCCCACTTGGTTACTAATGAGCAGTTCTTC
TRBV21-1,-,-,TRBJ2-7,CASSKGRGGTVAMRGYEQYF,TGTGCCAGCAGCAAAGGCCGCGGTGGGACAGTCGCCATGAGGGGCTACGAGCAGTACTTC
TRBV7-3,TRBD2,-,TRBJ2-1,CASSLILRRERSYNEQFF,TGTGCCAGCAGCTTAATTCTTAGGCGGGAGCGGTCGTACAATGAGCAGTTCTTC
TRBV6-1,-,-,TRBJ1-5,CASSESPGSSNQPQHF,TGTGCCAGCAGTGAAAGTCCCGGGTCGAGCAATCAGCCCCAGCATTTT
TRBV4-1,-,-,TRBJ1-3,CASSQALLQGRRNTIYF,TGCGCCAGCAGCCAAGCTCTTTTACAGGGACGGAGAAACACCATATATTTT
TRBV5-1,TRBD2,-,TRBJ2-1,CASSLSGGLAGGTPNRNEQFF,TGCGCCAGCAGCTTGTCGGGAGGACTAGCGGGAGGCACTCCAAACCGCAATGAGCAGTTCTTC
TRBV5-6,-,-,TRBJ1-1,CASSLPRTGMNTEAFF,TGTGCCAGCAGCTTGCCCCGTACAGGGATGAACACTGAAGCTTTCTTT
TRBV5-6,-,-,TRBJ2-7,CASSLWAGRRQAKQYF,TGTGCCAGCAGCTTATGGGCGGGAAGACGGCAAGCCAAGCAGTACTTC
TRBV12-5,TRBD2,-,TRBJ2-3,CASSTSGQTDTQYF,TGTGCTAGCTCGACTAGCGGTCAAACAGATACGCAGTATTTT
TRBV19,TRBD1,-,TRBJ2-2,CASSIRGRTTGELFF,TGTGCCAGTAGTATAAGGGGGCGGACCACCGGGGAGCTGTTTTTT
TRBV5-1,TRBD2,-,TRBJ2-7,CASSSGLAGGSSYEQYF,TGCGCCAGCAGCTCTGGACTAGCGGGAGGGTCCAGCTACGAGCAGTACTTC
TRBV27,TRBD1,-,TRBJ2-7,CASQDRTPPDHYEQYF,TGTGCCAGCCAGGACAGGACCCCGCCCGACCACTACGAGCAGTACTTC
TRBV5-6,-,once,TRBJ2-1,CASSWGDPDYNEQFF,TGTGCCAGCAGCTGGGGGGACCCAGACTACAATGAGCAGTTCTTC
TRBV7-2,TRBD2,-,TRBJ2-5,CASSLVASGSSPKETQYF,TGTGCCAGCAGCTTAGTAGCTAGCGGGAGCTCGCCCAAAGAGACCCAGTACTTC
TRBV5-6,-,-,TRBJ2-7,CASSFRGIGEQYF,TGTGCCAGCAGCTTCAGAGGGATCGGCGAGCAGTACTTC
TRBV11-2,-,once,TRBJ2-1,CASRGASESSYNEQFF,TGTGCCAGCAGAGGAGCCTCGGAGAGCTCCTACAATGAGCAGTTCTTC
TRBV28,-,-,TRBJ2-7,CASSPGQLSRYEQYF,TGTGCCAGCAGTCCAGGACAGTTGAGTCGTTACGAGCAGTACTTC
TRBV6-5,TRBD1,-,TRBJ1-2,CASSPDRNYGYTF,TGTGCCAGCAGCCCGGACAGGAACTATGGCTACACCTTC
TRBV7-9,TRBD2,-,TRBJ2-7,CSSSLAASGSPEQYF,TGTTCCAGCAGCTTAGCGGCTAGCGGGAGCCCCGAGCAGTACTTC
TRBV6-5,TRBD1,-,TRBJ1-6,CASRPTGRYNSPLHF,TGTGCCAGCAGACCGACAGGGCGTTATAATTCACCCCTCCACTTT
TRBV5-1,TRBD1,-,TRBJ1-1,CASSLAGTDYTEAFF,TGCGCCAGCAGCTTGGCGGGGACAGACTACACTGAAGCTTTCTTT
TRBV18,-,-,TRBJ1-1,CASSPPGSKGATEAFF,TGTGCCAGCTCACCACCGGGTTCTAAAGGGGCCACTGAAGCTTTCTTT
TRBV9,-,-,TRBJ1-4,CASSVDLHRDNEKLFF,TGTGCCAGCAGCGTAGATCTCCACCGAGATAATGAAAAACTGTTTTTT
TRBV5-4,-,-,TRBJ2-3,CASSLVPLDTDTQYF,TGTGCCAGCAGCTTGGTTCCCTTAGACACAGATACGCAGTATTTT
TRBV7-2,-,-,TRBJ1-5,CASSPLETVNSNQPQHF,TGTGCCAGCAGCCCCCTTGAGACAGTCAATAGCAATCAGCCCCAGCATTTT
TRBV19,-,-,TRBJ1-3,CATSDRLSSGNTIYF,TGTGCCACCTCCGACAGGCTCAGCTCTGGAAACACCATATATTTT
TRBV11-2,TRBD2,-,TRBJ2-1,CASSPRTSGYNEQFF,TGTGCCAGCAGCCCAAGGACTAGCGGATACAATGAGCAGTTCTTC
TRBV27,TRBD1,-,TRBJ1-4,CASSPGTGGSEKLFF,TGTGCCAGCAGCCCCGGGACAGGGGGCTCTGAAAAACTGTTTTTT
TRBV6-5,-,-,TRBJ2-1,CARGGNEQFF,TGTGCCAGGGGGGGCAATGAGCAGTTCTTC
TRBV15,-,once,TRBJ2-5,CATSRAGGRGQETQYF,TGTGCCACCAGCAGAGCCGGCGGGCGGGGCCAAGAGACCCAGTACTTC
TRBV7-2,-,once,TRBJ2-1,CASSLARGAYNEQFF,TGTGCCAGCAGCTTAGCTCGGGGAGCTTACAATGAGCAGTTCTTC
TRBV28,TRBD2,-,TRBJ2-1,CASRLDSPSGNYNEQFF,TGTGCCAGCAGACTTGATTCGCCTAGCGGGAACTACAATGAGCAGTTCTTC
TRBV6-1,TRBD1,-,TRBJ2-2,CASSGRQGAPGELFF,TGTGCCAGCAGTGGGAGGCAGGGGGCCCCCGGGGAGCTGTTTTTT
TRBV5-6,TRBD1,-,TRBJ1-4,CASSLQGAGEKLFF,TGTGCCAGCAGCTTACAGGGGGCCGGGGAAAAACTGTTTTTT
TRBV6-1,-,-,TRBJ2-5,CACCGRIVQETQYF,TGTGCCTGCTGTGGCAGGATAGTACAAGAGACCCAGTACTTC
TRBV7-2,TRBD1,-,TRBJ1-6,CASSWWGQNSPLHF,TGTGCCAGCAGCTGGTGGGGACAGAATTCACCCCTCCACTTT
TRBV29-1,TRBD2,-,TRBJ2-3,CSVDPLTSGHPSTDTQYF,TGCAGCGTTGATCCCCTGACTAGCGGGCACCCTAGCACAGATACGCAGTATTTT
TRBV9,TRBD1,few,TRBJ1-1,CASSASGTAATEAFF,TGTGCCAGCAGCGCCTCCGGGACAGCCGCCACTGAAGCTTTCTTT
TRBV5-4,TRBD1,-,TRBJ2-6,CASRKIGQGVSGANVLTF,TGTGCCAGCAGAAAAATTGGACAGGGAGTCTCTGGGGCCAACGTCCTGACTTTC
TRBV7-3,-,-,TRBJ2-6,CASSPYPSVPGGANVLTF,TGTGCCAGCAGCCCTTACCCGTCAGTACCGGGAGGGGCCAACGTCCTGACTTTC
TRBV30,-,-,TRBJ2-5,CAWKGKTETQYF,TGTGCCTGGAAGGGGAAGACGGAGACCCAGTACTTC
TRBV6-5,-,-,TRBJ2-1,CASSSDLYNEQFF,TGTGCCAGCAGTTCCGACTTATACAATGAGCAGTTCTTC
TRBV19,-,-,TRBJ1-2,CASSIPSGGAYGYTF,TGTGCCAGTAGTATACCCTCGGGAGGCGCCTATGGCTACACCTTC
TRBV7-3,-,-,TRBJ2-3,CASSEQGSTDTQYF,TGTGCCAGCAGTGAGCAGGGCAGCACAGATACGCAGTATTTT
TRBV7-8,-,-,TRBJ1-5,CASSSTSSGGLNQPQHF,TGTGCCAGCAGCTCCACTAGTTCGGGGGGCCTAAATCAGCCCCAGCATTTT
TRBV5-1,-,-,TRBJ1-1,CASSIGQNTEAFF,TGCGCCAGCAGCATAGGACAGAACACTGAAGCTTTCTTT
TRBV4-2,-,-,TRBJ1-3,CASSQLQDGDSGNTIYF,TGTGCCAGCAGCCAACTACAGGACGGCGACTCTGGAAACACCATATATTTT
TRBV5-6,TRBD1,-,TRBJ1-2,CASSLGQGRHGYTF,TGTGCCAGCAGCTTGGGACAGGGGAGACATGGCTACACCTTC
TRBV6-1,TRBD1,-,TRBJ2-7,CASSSAGGVGYEQYF,TGTGCCAGCAGTTCAGCAGGGGGAGTAGGCTACGAGCAGTACTTC
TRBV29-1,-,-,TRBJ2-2,CSVRELRGNTGELFF,TGCAGCGTTCGGGAGTTGAGGGGAAACACCGGGGAGCTGTTTTTT